A selection of T cell receptor beta chains follows, all from one sample in a study of T cell responses to AZD1222 COVID-19 vaccine. Assay: immunoSEQ multiplex PCR; the TCRdb copy retains only in-frame clones and omits some. The table shows 200,000 to 250,000 clones, with about 93% occurring only once. The sequenced sample was peripheral blood, obtained on day 0 of MenACWY control vaccination. Source of these receptors: an adult in good health. Both conserved end residues are part of each CDR3. D genes are given only for firm matches. Clone size appears in some rows only: once, few, many, or a class for an expanded clone.

clone size	J gene	V gene	D gene	CDR3 DNA	CDR3 protein
.	TRBJ1-4	TRBV7-2	TRBD1	TGTGCCAGCAGCTTACGCTGGACAGGGGGCGCGGGGGAAAAACTGTTTTTT	CASSLRWTGGAGEKLFF
.	TRBJ1-6	TRBV28	TRBD1	TGTGCCAGCACCTCGGGACAGGGTTATAATTCACCCCTCCACTTT	CASTSGQGYNSPLHF
.	TRBJ2-2	TRBV29-1	.	TGCAGCGCTCAGAACACCGGGGAGCTGTTTTTT	CSAQNTGELFF
.	TRBJ1-1	TRBV29-1	.	TGCAGCGTTGTCTCAGGGAGGTCCACTGAAGCTTTCTTT	CSVVSGRSTEAFF
.	TRBJ2-3	TRBV19	.	TGTGCCAGTAGTCGACAGACAGATACGCAGTATTTT	CASSRQTDTQYF
few	TRBJ2-6	TRBV12-3/TRBV12-4	.	TGTGCCAGCAGACACTCTGGGGCCAACGTCCTGACTTTC	CASRHSGANVLTF
once	TRBJ1-3	TRBV18	.	TGTGCCAGCTCCCTCAACGGGGCTGGAAACACCATATATTTT	CASSLNGAGNTIYF
.	TRBJ2-1	TRBV5-1	TRBD1	TGCGCCAGCAGCCCGAAAGCACAGGGGGTACTTGAGCAGTTCTTC	CASSPKAQGVLEQFF
.	TRBJ1-1	TRBV19	.	TGTGCCAGTAGTATAGCGTCGAAGATGAACACTGAAGCTTTCTTT	CASSIASKMNTEAFF
.	TRBJ1-2	TRBV11-2	TRBD1	TGTGCCAGCAGCCTGGGACAGGGGGCCTTATACTTC	CASSLGQGALYF
.	TRBJ1-2	TRBV7-8	.	TGTGCCAGCAGTTTGTCCGGGACTCTCTATGGCTACACCTTC	CASSLSGTLYGYTF
.	TRBJ2-5	TRBV11-2	TRBD2	TGTGCCAGCAGCTTAGATCCTAGCGGGGCGACCCAGTACTTC	CASSLDPSGATQYF
.	TRBJ1-5	TRBV20-1	.	TGCAGTGCTAGTGAGGTGTTTGGCAATCAGCCCCAGCATTTT	CSASEVFGNQPQHF
once	TRBJ2-5	TRBV7-2	.	TGTGCCAGCAGCTTAGGTCAGGGGGAGACCCAGTACTTC	CASSLGQGETQYF
.	TRBJ1-5	TRBV12-3/TRBV12-4	.	TGTGCCAGCAGTTTTGGGGATTATCAGCCCCAGCATTTT	CASSFGDYQPQHF
.	TRBJ1-1	TRBV18	.	TGTGCCAGCTCACCCGGGCACCTGAACACTGAAGCTTTCTTT	CASSPGHLNTEAFF
.	TRBJ1-1	TRBV20-1	.	TGCAGTGCTAGTGGGGGTGCGAACACTGAAGCTTTCTTT	CSASGGANTEAFF
.	TRBJ1-4	TRBV7-2	.	TGTGCCAGCAGCTTAGGGGGTGAAAAACTGTTTTTT	CASSLGGEKLFF